Below, 27 T cell receptor beta chains from the same sample are listed, as sequenced in a study of control samples from healthy donors and cancer patients. The data were produced by immunoSEQ multiplex PCR, yet TCRdb's version contains in-frame clones alone and is incomplete. The sample contains around 150,000 clones, 80% to 90% of which appear only once. Sequenced: blood. The receptor source for this set is a man aged 30-40 years in good health.

About this clone itself: One end of the junction fails to match germline, which may point to a read error. The same CDR3 is also encoded by other DNA sequences in this sample. V gene TRBV4-2 combines with J gene TRBJ2-7; D ambiguous. This CDR3 is 16 amino acids long. Germline lookup yields CDR1 LGHNA and CDR2 YNFKEQ. The CDR3 region is CASSQSGLTIPYEQYF. The CDR3 DNA follows: TGTGCCAGCAGCCAAAGTGGTCTTACAATCCCCTATGAGCAGTACTTC.

V is TRBV6-2 or TRBV6-3 and J is TRBJ1-5, with D unclear. The length of the CDR3 is 13 residues. The germline CDR1 and CDR2 sequences are MNHEY and SVGEGT. Between the trimmed V and J ends, which lost 2 bases and 6 bases, there was a span of 8 bases. The CDR3 nucleotides are TGTGCCAGCAGTTACCTTGGACCTCAGCCCCAGCATTTT. Amino acid sequence: CASSYLGPQPQHF.

This clone was detected once. The rearrangement joins TRBV5-6 to TRBJ1-2; 10 bases agree with TRBD1. The V gene end was trimmed by 2 bases and the J gene end by 7 bases; junction bases not matched to a gene: 8. The CDR3 is made up of 15 amino acids. The V gene's germline CDR1 is SGHDT and CDR2 YYEEEE. The CDR3 bases are TGTGCCAGCAGCTTCCTGGACAGGGGGTCAGGTGGCTACACCTTC. It translates to CASSFLDRGSGGYTF.

The CDR3 nucleotides are TGTGCCAGCAGCTTAGGGGACGCTTTTAACAATGAGCAGTTCTTC. Amino acids: CASSLGDAFNNEQFF. The V gene is TRBV7-6, the J gene TRBJ2-1, with D perhaps matching TRBD1 or TRBD2 (5 bases each). The V and J ends lost 1 base and 5 bases respectively, with 12 bases between them. The CDR3 is 15 amino acids. Germline CDR1 reads SGHVS; CDR2 reads FNYEAQ.

The V and J genes are TRBV9 and TRBJ2-7; 12 bases line up with TRBD1. The CDR3 contains 15 residues. CDR1 is SGDLS and CDR2 is YYNGEE in the germline V gene. With V trimmed by 0 bases and J by 7 bases, 5 bases remained unmatched. The CDR3 nucleotides are TGTGCCAGCAGCGTAGCCCCGGGACAGGGGGCAGAGCAGTACTTC. This codes for CASSVAPGQGAEQYF.

This chain links TRBV5-4 with TRBJ2-7; 8 bases match TRBD2. J was trimmed by 7 bases and V by 4 bases; bases with no gene match: 19. The germline V gene encodes CDR1 SGHNT and CDR2 YYREEE (reference sequence). The CDR3 has 17 residues. The CDR3 coding sequence is TGTGCCAGCAGCCCGGGCTTACCTAGCGGGCATTCGCGTGAGCAGTACTTC. This encodes CASSPGLPSGHSREQYF.

V is TRBV7-6 and J is TRBJ2-3; TRBD2 matches at 8 bases. The ends lost 5 bases at V and 5 bases at J; junction bases unmatched: 6. This CDR3 comprises 14 residues. Germline CDR1 SGHVS, CDR2 FNYEAQ. CDR3 in DNA: TGTGCCAGCAGCCAAACTAGCGGAGGAGATACGCAGTATTTT. It codes for CASSQTSGGDTQYF. The whole variable domain, remainder taken from reference TRBV7-6 and TRBJ2-3, is GAGVSQSPRYKVTKRGQDVALRCDPISGHVSLYWYRQALGQGPEFLTYFNYEAQQDKSGLPNDRFSAERPEGSISTLTIQRTEQRDSAMYRCASSQTSGGDTQYFGPGTRLTVL.

The chain recombines TRBV4-1 with TRBJ1-3; no clear D gene. The V end was cut by 6 bases, the J end by 1 base, with 16 bases between. This CDR3 comprises 16 residues. Germline lookup yields CDR1 MGHRA and CDR2 YSYEKL. In DNA, the CDR3 is TGCGCCAGCAGGCTGAATACACAAGTATCTGGAAACACCATATATTTT. Protein: CASRLNTQVSGNTIYF.

J is TRBJ1-2 and V is TRBV15, with a possible D match to TRBD1 (5 bases). This CDR3 region has 19 residues. V was clipped by 0 bases and J by 2 bases, with 22 bases between them. Per the germline V gene, CDR1 is LNHNV and CDR2 is YYDKDF (reference sequence). The chain's CDR3 is CATSRDPPGLSFFNYGYTF. CDR3 in DNA: TGTGCCACCAGCAGAGATCCTCCGGGACTGAGTTTTTTCAACTATGGCTACACCTTC.

The chain combines TRBV7-3 with TRBJ2-1, with a possible D match to TRBD2 (6 bases). Germline lookup yields CDR1 SGHTA and CDR2 FQGTGA. Trimming left V 6 bases short and J 6 bases short, with 15 bases between. The CDR3 contains 14 residues. CDR3: CASSSGSPGNEQFF. The CDR3 nucleotides read TGTGCCAGCAGTTCCGGGAGCCCGGGCAATGAGCAGTTCTTC.

This sequence joins TRBV6-5 and TRBJ2-2, with 12 bases lining up with TRBD1. CDR1 is MNHEY, CDR2 SVGAGI, per germline. The CDR3 runs to 16 residues. Trimming took 1 base from V and 7 from J; bases not matched to a gene: 4. CDR3 nucleotides: TGTGCCAGCAGTTACTTGGGACAGGGGGCGGTCGGGGAGCTGTTTTTT. Protein: CASSYLGQGAVGELFF.

The chain joins TRBV6-5 to TRBJ2-7, with D maybe TRBD2 (5 bases). This CDR3 is 12 amino acids long. From germline, CDR1 is MNHEY and CDR2 SVGAGI. Trimming left V 7 bases short and J 7 bases short, with 14 bases between. The CDR3 DNA follows: TGTGCCAGCACTGGTCCTGGGAGAGAGCAGTACTTC. This encodes CASTGPGREQYF.

This chain connects TRBV9 to TRBJ2-7, with unresolved D. The length of the CDR3 is 15 residues. The V end was cut by 0 bases, the J end by 6 bases, with 16 bases between. Germline loops: CDR1 SGDLS, CDR2 YYNGEE. Written as DNA, the CDR3 is TGTGCCAGCAGCGTAGACGGCCCTCAAGCTGGCGAGCAGTACTTC. Encoded protein: CASSVDGPQAGEQYF.

This clone was observed once. The chain recombines TRBV19 with TRBJ1-5; TRBD1 is a possible D gene (5 bases). There are 16 residues in the CDR3. Germline assignment: CDR1 LNHDA and CDR2 SQIVND (reference sequence). V was cut by 1 base and J by 4 bases, with 14 bases left in between. CDR3 nucleotide sequence: TGTGCCAGTAGTATAGGCAGTTCAGGGAGAAATCAGCCCCAGCATTTT. As protein: CASSIGSSGRNQPQHF.

The chain combines TRBV24-1 with TRBJ1-1; D is unresolved. CDR3 size: 12 residues. With 4 bases removed from V and 3 bases from J, the gap between germline ends came to 5 bases. Looked up from germline, CDR1 is KGHDR and CDR2 is SFDVKD. CDR3 bases: TGTGCCACCAGTGAGGGTGACACTGAAGCTTTCTTT. Protein sequence: CATSEGDTEAFF.

The chain employs TRBV6-5 and TRBJ2-1; 10 nucleotides line up with TRBD1. V lost 2 bases and J lost 4; bases outside the gene matches: 5. The CDR3 sequence is 16 residues long. From germline, CDR1 is MNHEY and CDR2 SVGAGI. CDR3 region: CASSYDRTGGYNEQFF. CDR3 in DNA: TGTGCCAGCAGTTACGATAGGACAGGGGGATACAATGAGCAGTTCTTC.

This chain joins TRBV5-4 and TRBJ2-3; 9 nucleotides align to TRBD1. V shed 5 bases, J shed 8 bases, and the junction held 12 bases outside the gene matches. The CDR3 has 15 residues. Germline-derived CDR1 and CDR2 are SGHNT and YYREEE (reference sequence). CDR3 sequence: CASSYPGQGFVTQYF. CDR3 nucleotides: TGTGCCAGCAGTTATCCGGGACAGGGCTTTGTTACGCAGTATTTT.

This chain uses TRBV4-2 with TRBJ2-7; TRBD2 is a possible D gene (5 bases). The ends were cut back, 4 bases at V and 3 bases at J, with 16 bases in the middle. CDR3 length: 15 amino acids. CDR1 LGHNA and CDR2 YNFKEQ come from the germline V gene. The CDR3 DNA reads as TGTGCCAGCAGCCCTACAAAGGACGGGATCTACGAGCAGTACTTC. Residues: CASSPTKDGIYEQYF.

This sequence joins TRBV2 and TRBJ1-1, with D possibly matching TRBD1 (6 bases). Germline CDR1 and CDR2: SNHLY and FYNNEI. The CDR3 loop spans 13 amino acids. V dropped 6 bases and J dropped 6 bases, with 14 bases sitting between them. The CDR3 DNA is TGTGCCAGCAGGACGGGACAAGGCGCTGAAGCTTTCTTT. Translated: CASRTGQGAEAFF.

The rearrangement links TRBV19 to TRBJ2-3; TRBD1 matches at 8 bases. The CDR3 runs 16 residues. Germline CDR1 is LNHDA and CDR2 is SQIVND (reference sequence). The J segment lost 9 bases and the V segment lost 3 bases, leaving 14 bases of the junction unmatched. The DNA for the CDR3 is TGTGCCAGTAGTATCGGGACGGACAGGGTTTCGGACACGCAGTATTTT. This encodes CASSIGTDRVSDTQYF.

This clone has only a few counts. The gene calls are TRBV15 and TRBJ2-1, with 10 nucleotides matching TRBD1. The germline V gene encodes CDR1 LNHNV and CDR2 YYDKDF (reference sequence). V lost 5 bases, J lost 6 bases, and 13 bases stayed unmatched. The CDR3 sequence is 17 residues long. The chain's CDR3 is CATSREPTGGARNEQFF. CDR3 sequence (DNA): TGTGCCACCAGCCGCGAGCCGACAGGGGGCGCCCGCAATGAGCAGTTCTTC.

The rearrangement uses TRBV18 and TRBJ2-1; 9 bases line up with TRBD1. Trimming cost V 3 bases and J 8 bases; bases outside gene matches: 8. CDR1 KGHSH and CDR2 LQKENI come from the germline V gene. This CDR3 has 15 residues. This CDR3 is CASSPGTGGRDEQFF. CDR3 DNA: TGTGCCAGCTCACCGGGAACAGGGGGCCGGGATGAGCAGTTCTTC.

The CDR3 region is CASSQSAANSYTQYF. The CDR3 nucleotides are TGTGCCAGCAGCCAGAGCGCAGCGAACTCCTATACGCAGTATTTT. The chain employs TRBV11-1 and TRBJ2-3; D is unclear. The CDR3 totals 15 residues. V was shortened by 5 bases and J by 7 bases, with 19 bases between the two germline ends. Looked up from germline, CDR1 is SGHAT and CDR2 is FQDESV (reference sequence).

The gene calls are TRBV10-1 and TRBJ2-3, with TRBD2 identical over 10 bases. This CDR3 is 16 amino acids long. In germline, CDR1 is WNHNN, CDR2 SYGVQD (reference sequence). Germline trimming cut 0 bases from V and 14 bases from J; bases unmatched to any gene: 14. The CDR3 loop is CASSESGTSDTIRGYF. The CDR3 DNA sequence: TGCGCCAGCAGTGAGTCAGGGACTAGCGATACGATACGTGGGTATTTT.

V usage is TRBV7-8 and J usage is TRBJ1-1, with D tentatively TRBD1 (6 bases). V lost 3 bases and J lost 5, with 10 bases in between. Germline values: CDR1 SGHVS, CDR2 FQNEAQ. The CDR3 has 13 amino acids. CDR3 amino acids: CASSLKGDTEAFF. In nucleotides, the CDR3 is TGTGCCAGCAGCTTGAAGGGGGATACTGAAGCTTTCTTT.

The chain links TRBV13 to TRBJ2-5, with TRBD2 matching over 12 bases. Germline values: CDR1 PRHDT, CDR2 FYEKMQ (reference sequence). The CDR3 has 15 residues. The junction had 7 bases not matched to a gene; V was cut back by 6 bases and J by 5 bases. In DNA, the CDR3 is TGTGCCAGCAGTCCCCGACTAGCGGGGGCGGAGACCCAGTACTTC. Residues: CASSPRLAGAETQYF.

The chain links TRBV6-6 to TRBJ2-3, with D tentatively TRBD2 (6 bases). The V end was cut by 0 bases, the J end by 2 bases, with 9 bases between. Per germline, CDR1 MNHNY and CDR2 SVGAGI (reference sequence). The CDR3 covers 15 residues. CDR3 amino acids: CASSYSGGFTDTQYF. CDR3 DNA: TGTGCCAGCAGTTACTCCGGGGGATTCACAGATACGCAGTATTTT.